The rows below give T cell receptor beta chains drawn from one sample of a study of cytomegalovirus exposure and HLA in healthy donors. Sequenced by immunoSEQ multiplex PCR; TCRdb stores in-frame clones only, minus some. The sample table sets out 95,000 to 150,000 clones. Sequencing used PBMCs. Source of these receptors: a man aged 18 to 29 in good health and CMV-seronegative. The conserved cysteine and the conserved F or W are not part of the CDR3 here.

CDR3	V	J
ASSYSFLVAGQPQH	TRBV6-5	TRBJ1-5
ATGASGGTDTQY	TRBV7-3	TRBJ2-3
ASSLRLAGGSSGANVLT	TRBV7-2	TRBJ2-6
ASSPNRYSNQPQH	TRBV6-6	TRBJ1-5
ASSPGDRTNEKLF	TRBV10-1	TRBJ1-4
ASSGRGGYEKLF	TRBV5-1	TRBJ1-4
ASSQQTSSYNEQF	TRBV4-1	TRBJ2-1
ASSPTGEDGYT	TRBV28	TRBJ1-2
ASSAVGGANQPQH	TRBV5-5	TRBJ1-5
ASSEGGLAIYEQY	TRBV6-1	TRBJ2-7
ASSPYPRTDYEQY	TRBV4-1	TRBJ2-7
ASTRTGGRGTEAF	TRBV28	TRBJ1-1
ASSPPTSGSAGELF	TRBV11-3	TRBJ2-2
ASSQDVVWQSGNTIY	TRBV14	TRBJ1-3
SVGGGLSGANVLT	TRBV29-1	TRBJ2-6
ASSYYGRSYGYT	TRBV6-5	TRBJ1-2
ASRMTMNTEAF	TRBV10-1	TRBJ1-1
ASSPGWAGASGYT	TRBV19	TRBJ1-2
ASSVVGGISEAF	TRBV9	TRBJ1-1
ASSPWEYPIWEQY	TRBV5-6	TRBJ2-7
ATSRARTATEKLF	TRBV15	TRBJ1-4
ASSHRGQQLY	TRBV28	TRBJ2-5
ASSLALAGGQSYEQY	TRBV11-1	TRBJ2-7
ASSLSQGADTQY	TRBV28	TRBJ2-3
ASSSYPTGGGEKLF	TRBV6-6	TRBJ1-4
ASSGGAGVNTEAF	TRBV9	TRBJ1-1
ASSLAGSSYEQY	TRBV7-2	TRBJ2-7
ASSEGDSGGPLVGELF	TRBV9	TRBJ2-2
ASSLGARVDQPQH	TRBV5-8	TRBJ1-5
ASSYSAGRNEQY	TRBV6-6	TRBJ2-7
ASSRGTVQEQY	TRBV19	TRBJ2-7
ASSSRRTGGETQY	TRBV11-1	TRBJ2-5
ASSIDREDKNIQY	TRBV7-4	TRBJ2-4
ASRSGGQNYGYT	TRBV28	TRBJ1-2
ASSRDRGPYEQY	TRBV5-5	TRBJ2-7
ASSATGNTGELF	TRBV9	TRBJ2-2
AISAGQGEQPPEAF	TRBV10-3	TRBJ1-1
ASTTRQGGNT	TRBV5-4	TRBJ1-2
ASSVRGGAPLGYEQY	TRBV27	TRBJ2-7
ASSYSSGSNQPQH	TRBV6-5	TRBJ1-5
ASSIGEGSWHEKLF	TRBV19	TRBJ1-4
ASSLGGDRNNQPQH	TRBV7-2	TRBJ1-5
ASSELAGQGDEQY	TRBV25-1	TRBJ2-7